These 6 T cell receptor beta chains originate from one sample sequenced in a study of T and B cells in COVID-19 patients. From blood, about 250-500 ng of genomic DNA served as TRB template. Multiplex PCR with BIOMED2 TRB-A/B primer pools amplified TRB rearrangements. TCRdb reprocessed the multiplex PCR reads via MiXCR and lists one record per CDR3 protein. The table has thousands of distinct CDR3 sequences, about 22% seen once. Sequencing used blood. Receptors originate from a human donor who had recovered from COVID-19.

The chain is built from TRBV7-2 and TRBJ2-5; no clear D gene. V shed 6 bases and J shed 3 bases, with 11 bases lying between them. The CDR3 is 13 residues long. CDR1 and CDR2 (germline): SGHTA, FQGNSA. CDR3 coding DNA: TGTGCCAGCAGTCCAGGTCCGGAAGAGACCCAGTACTTC. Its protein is CASSPGPEETQYF.

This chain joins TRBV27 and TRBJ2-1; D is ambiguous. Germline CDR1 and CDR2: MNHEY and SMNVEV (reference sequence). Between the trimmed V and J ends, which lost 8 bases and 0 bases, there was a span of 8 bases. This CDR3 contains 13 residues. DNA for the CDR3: TGTGCCAGCGGGGAAAGCTCCTACAATGAGCAGTTCTTC. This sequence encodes CASGESSYNEQFF.

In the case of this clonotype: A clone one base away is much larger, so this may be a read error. The CDR3 here is CASSFLGVETQYF. The CDR3 nucleotides read TGTGCCAGCAGCTTTTTGGGAGTTGAGACCCAGTACTTC. J is TRBJ2-5 and V is TRBV5-4, with D possibly being TRBD2 (5 bases). CDR3 length equals 13 residues. Germline V gives CDR1 SGHNT, CDR2 YYREEE (reference sequence). The V end lost 2 bases, the J end lost 5 bases, and 10 bases lay between the germline ends. Using reference TRBV5-4 and TRBJ2-5 for the parts outside the CDR3, the full variable domain is ETGVTQSPTHLIKTRGQQVTLRCSSQSGHNTVSWYQQALGQGPQFIFQYYREEENGRGNFPPRFSGLQFPNYSSELNVNALELDDSALYLCASSFLGVETQYFGPGTRLLVL.

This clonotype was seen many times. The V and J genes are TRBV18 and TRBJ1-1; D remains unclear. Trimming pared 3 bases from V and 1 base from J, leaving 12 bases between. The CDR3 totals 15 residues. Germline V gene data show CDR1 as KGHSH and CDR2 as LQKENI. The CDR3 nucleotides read TGTGCCAGCTCACCCTGGATAGCGGGGAACACTGAAGCTTTCTTT. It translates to CASSPWIAGNTEAFF.

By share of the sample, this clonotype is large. The CDR3 spells CSVVGFKGGNEQFF. The DNA for the CDR3 is TGCAGCGTTGTAGGTTTTAAAGGAGGGAATGAGCAGTTCTTC. The chain employs TRBV29-1 and TRBJ2-1; D may be TRBD2 (6 bases). V gave up 4 bases and J gave up 7 bases, with 17 bases separating them. The CDR3 is 14 amino acids. Looked up from germline, CDR1 is SQVTM and CDR2 is ANQGSEA.

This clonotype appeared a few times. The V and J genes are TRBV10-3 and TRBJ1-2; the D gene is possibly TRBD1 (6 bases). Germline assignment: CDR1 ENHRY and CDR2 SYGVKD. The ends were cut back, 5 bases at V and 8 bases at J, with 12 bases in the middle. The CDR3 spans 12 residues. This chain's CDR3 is CAISWGDTGYTF. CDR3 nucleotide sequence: TGTGCCATCAGTTGGGGGGACACCGGCTACACCTTC.